These T cell receptor beta chains were read from a single sample in a study of identifying expanded T cells in peripheral blood. Measured with immunoSEQ multiplex PCR; TCRdb has only the in-frame clones, and not every one. The sample has tens of thousands of clones; over 80% are singletons. The sample was blood. These receptors all stem from a person between 18 and 75 years old in good health. Both conserved end residues are part of each CDR3. The order of the fields is clone size, D gene, J gene, V gene, CDR3 protein, CDR3 DNA. A D gene is named only where the DNA matches it firmly. Some rows mark clone size as missing; the rest say once, few, many or name a class of expanded clone.

>-|TRBD1|TRBJ2-1|TRBV11-2
CASLRTGNEQFF
TGTGCCAGCCTACGGACAGGCAATGAGCAGTTCTTC
>-|-|TRBJ1-2|TRBV6-1
CASEGAYGYTF
TGTGCCAGCGAAGGTGCTTATGGCTACACCTTC
>once|-|TRBJ1-2|TRBV30
CAWSRRLVFGYTF
TGTGCCTGGAGCCGGCGGTTAGTCTTTGGCTACACCTTC
>-|-|TRBJ1-2|TRBV6-6
CASSYNGIDYGYTF
TGTGCCAGCAGTTACAACGGGATCGACTATGGCTACACCTTC
>-|-|TRBJ2-3|TRBV7-9
CASWDGRPSTDTQYF
TGTGCCAGCTGGGACGGGAGACCTAGCACAGATACGCAGTATTTT
>-|-|TRBJ2-5|TRBV5-4
CASSLPQGAGETQYF
TGTGCCAGCAGCTTGCCGCAAGGCGCGGGAGAGACCCAGTACTTC
>-|-|TRBJ1-1|TRBV7-2
CASSQGQNTEAFF
TGTGCCAGCAGCCAGGGGCAGAACACTGAAGCTTTCTTT
>-|TRBD1|TRBJ2-2|TRBV28
CASRPTGDPPGELFF
TGTGCCAGCAGGCCAACAGGGGACCCCCCCGGGGAGCTGTTTTTT
>-|-|TRBJ1-4|TRBV30
CALNPGAGNEKLFF
TGTGCCCTTAACCCGGGAGCCGGTAATGAAAAACTGTTTTTT
>-|TRBD1|TRBJ2-3|TRBV5-1
CASSLERGRDLPDTQYF
TGCGCCAGCAGCTTGGAAAGGGGGCGCGATTTGCCAGATACGCAGTATTTT
>-|-|TRBJ2-7|TRBV21-1
CASSSRDRYEQYF
TGTGCCAGCAGCTCCCGGGACAGATACGAGCAGTACTTC
>-|TRBD2|TRBJ2-5|TRBV28
CASSLLLAAGPGTQYF
TGTGCCAGCAGTTTACTACTAGCGGCCGGACCGGGGACCCAGTACTTC
>once|-|TRBJ2-2|TRBV7-2
CASSLIRGTGELFF
TGTGCCAGCAGCTTAATAAGGGGAACCGGGGAGCTGTTTTTT
>-|-|TRBJ1-3|TRBV6-5
CASSYGRPGNTIYF
TGTGCCAGCAGTTACGGAAGGCCCGGAAACACCATATATTTT
>-|-|TRBJ2-7|TRBV6-6
CASSFPGGSYEQYF
TGTGCCAGCAGTTTCCCTGGGGGCTCCTACGAGCAGTACTTC
>-|TRBD2|TRBJ2-7|TRBV6-5
CASTGGTYEQYF
TGTGCCAGCACCGGGGGGACCTACGAGCAGTACTTC
>-|-|TRBJ1-1|TRBV21-1
CASSKERGGDGTEAFF
TGTGCCAGCAGCAAGGAGAGAGGGGGCGATGGGACTGAAGCTTTCTTT
>-|TRBD2|TRBJ2-7|TRBV28
CASSPGLGAYEQYF
TGTGCCAGCAGCCCCGGACTAGGTGCATACGAGCAGTACTTC
>-|-|TRBJ1-2|TRBV28
CASRPSAGTNYGYTF
TGTGCCAGCAGACCTTCTGCGGGGACTAACTATGGCTACACCTTC
>-|-|TRBJ1-2|TRBV19
CASMYREVGGYTF
TGTGCCAGTATGTACAGGGAAGTAGGCGGCTACACCTTC
>-|-|TRBJ2-7|TRBV28
CASSPPRIAAYYEQYF
TGTGCCAGCAGTCCCCCTAGAATAGCGGCATACTACGAGCAGTACTTC
>-|-|TRBJ2-1|TRBV4-3
CASSPGSRTGYEQFF
TGCGCCAGCAGCCCTGGGTCGCGGACGGGATATGAGCAGTTCTTC
>-|-|TRBJ2-7|TRBV15
CATSRDTASRFREQYF
TGTGCCACCAGCAGAGATACGGCCTCCCGGTTTCGGGAGCAGTACTTC
>-|TRBD1|TRBJ1-5|TRBV10-3
CAIGNTGEVNQPQHF
TGTGCCATCGGAAATACAGGGGAGGTGAATCAGCCCCAGCATTTT
>-|-|TRBJ1-4|TRBV19
CASTPGGGATNEKLFF
TGTGCCAGCACACCCGGGGGGGGCGCAACTAATGAAAAACTGTTTTTT
>few|-|TRBJ2-3|TRBV10-1
CASAALSTDTQYF
TGCGCCAGCGCGGCTCTCAGCACAGATACGCAGTATTTT
>-|TRBD1|TRBJ2-7|TRBV7-2
CASSLILGTATYEQYF
TGTGCCAGCAGCCTAATACTGGGGACAGCAACCTACGAGCAGTACTTC
>-|-|TRBJ2-1|TRBV7-6
CASTLTGLGEQFF
TGTGCCAGCACCTTAACGGGACTGGGAGAGCAGTTCTTC
>-|TRBD2|TRBJ2-1|TRBV13
CASSSDIAGGGSGNEQFF
TGTGCCAGCAGCTCCGACATAGCGGGAGGGGGTTCAGGGAATGAGCAGTTCTTC
>-|-|TRBJ1-4|TRBV6-1
CASSKYIPPNEKLFF
TGTGCCAGCAGTAAATACATCCCCCCGAACGAAAAACTGTTTTTT
>-|TRBD2|TRBJ2-1|TRBV28
CASSLLGLESLGQFF
TGTGCCAGCAGTTTACTCGGACTAGAAAGTCTGGGGCAGTTCTTC
>-|TRBD1|TRBJ2-7|TRBV6-5
CASKRTGLEQYF
TGTGCCAGCAAAAGGACAGGGCTCGAGCAGTACTTC
>-|-|TRBJ1-4|TRBV18
CASSRGDENEKLFF
TGTGCCAGCTCACGAGGGGATGAGAATGAAAAACTGTTTTTT
>-|TRBD1|TRBJ2-6|TRBV28
CASSLGTGPISGANVLTF
TGTGCCAGCAGTCTCGGGACAGGGCCTATCTCTGGGGCCAACGTCCTGACTTTC
>-|TRBD2|TRBJ2-4|TRBV9
CASRARAGGNIQYF
TGTGCCAGCAGAGCCAGGGCGGGAGGAAACATTCAGTACTTC
>-|-|TRBJ1-5|TRBV6-1
CASRPDGNQPQHF
TGTGCCAGCAGACCCGACGGGAATCAGCCCCAGCATTTT
>-|TRBD2|TRBJ2-3|TRBV19
CASSTLAGGRDTQYF
TGTGCCAGTAGTACCTTAGCGGGAGGGAGAGATACGCAGTATTTT
>-|-|TRBJ1-5|TRBV7-3
CASSFPLRYHNQPQHF
TGTGCCAGCAGCTTTCCCCTGAGGTACCATAATCAGCCCCAGCATTTT
>-|-|TRBJ2-6|TRBV30
CAWSQFSGANVLTF
TGTGCCTGGAGTCAATTTTCTGGGGCCAACGTCCTGACTTTC
>-|-|TRBJ1-5|TRBV19
CASSMSGLNNQPQHF
TGTGCCAGTAGTATGTCGGGACTAAACAATCAGCCCCAGCATTTT
>-|-|TRBJ1-2|TRBV4-1
CASSQEQNNYGYTF
TGCGCCAGCAGCCAAGAACAGAATAACTATGGCTACACCTTC
>-|-|TRBJ1-4|TRBV6-6
CASSYEGWEKLFF
TGTGCCAGCAGTTATGAAGGTTGGGAAAAACTGTTTTTT
>-|-|TRBJ1-5|TRBV2
CASGQRYSNQPQHF
TGTGCCAGCGGACAGAGATATAGCAATCAGCCCCAGCATTTT
>once|TRBD1|TRBJ2-7|TRBV7-2
CASSLARTGGSYEQYF
TGTGCCAGCAGCTTAGCTCGGACAGGAGGCTCCTACGAGCAGTACTTC
>-|TRBD1|TRBJ2-7|TRBV5-1
CASSRWTGYEQYF
TGCGCCAGCAGCCGTTGGACAGGCTACGAGCAGTACTTC
>-|-|TRBJ2-7|TRBV6-5
CASSSDSATVKQYF
TGTGCCAGCAGCTCAGACAGTGCTACGGTGAAGCAGTACTTC
>-|TRBD2|TRBJ2-1|TRBV30
CAWSGGFEYNEQFF
TGTGCCTGGAGCGGGGGGTTCGAGTACAATGAGCAGTTCTTC
>-|-|TRBJ2-1|TRBV9
CASSPGGLNYNEQFF
TGTGCCAGCAGCCCCGGGGGACTCAACTACAATGAGCAGTTCTTC
>-|TRBD2|TRBJ2-5|TRBV5-1
CASSSGFRGGETQYF
TGCGCCAGCAGCTCCGGATTTCGGGGGGGAGAGACCCAGTACTTC
>-|-|TRBJ2-5|TRBV7-2
CASSPRHQETQYF
TGTGCCAGCAGCCCCCGACACCAAGAGACCCAGTACTTC